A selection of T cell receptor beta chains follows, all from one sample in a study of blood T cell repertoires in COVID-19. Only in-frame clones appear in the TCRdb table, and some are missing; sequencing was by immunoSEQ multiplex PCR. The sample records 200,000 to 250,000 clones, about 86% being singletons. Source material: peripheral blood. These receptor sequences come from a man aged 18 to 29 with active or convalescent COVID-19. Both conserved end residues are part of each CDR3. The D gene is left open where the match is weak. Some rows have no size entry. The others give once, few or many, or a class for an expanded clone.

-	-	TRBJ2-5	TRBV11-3	CASSSGARQETQYF	TGTGCCAGCAGCTCAGGGGCTAGGCAAGAGACCCAGTACTTC
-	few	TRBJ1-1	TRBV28	CASRPTGGLANTEAFF	TGTGCCAGCAGGCCCACTGGAGGGTTGGCGAACACTGAAGCTTTCTTT
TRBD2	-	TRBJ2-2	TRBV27	CASSLAGEVAGELFF	TGTGCCAGCAGCCTAGCGGGAGAAGTGGCCGGGGAGCTGTTTTTT
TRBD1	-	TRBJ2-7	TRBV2	CASTPGQGIYEQYF	TGTGCCAGCACTCCGGGACAGGGGATCTACGAGCAGTACTTC
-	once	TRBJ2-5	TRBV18	CASSPGLVGGGETQYF	TGTGCCAGCTCACCGGGCTTGGTTGGGGGCGGAGAGACCCAGTACTTC
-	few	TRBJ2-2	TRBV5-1	CASSYLNLEIDGELFF	TGCGCCAGCAGCTACCTAAACCTAGAAATAGACGGGGAGCTGTTTTTT
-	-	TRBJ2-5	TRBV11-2	CASSPLATLQETQYF	TGTGCCAGCAGCCCCCTAGCGACACTACAAGAGACCCAGTACTTC
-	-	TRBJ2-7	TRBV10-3	CAISESGGVYEQYF	TGTGCCATCAGTGAGTCCGGAGGGGTCTACGAGCAGTACTTC
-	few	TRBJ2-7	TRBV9	CASSGGDRPLGEQYF	TGTGCCAGCAGCGGGGGGGATCGCCCTCTGGGTGAGCAGTACTTC
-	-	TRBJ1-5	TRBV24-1	CATSYAGYNQPQHF	TGTGCCACCAGTTATGCGGGATACAATCAGCCCCAGCATTTT
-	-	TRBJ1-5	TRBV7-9	CASSPGAAQPQHF	TGTGCCAGCAGCCCAGGAGCGGCTCAGCCCCAGCATTTT
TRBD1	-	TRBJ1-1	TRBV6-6	CASRLTGLNTEAFF	TGTGCCAGCAGGTTGACAGGGCTTAACACTGAAGCTTTCTTT
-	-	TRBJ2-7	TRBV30	CAWSVGGSYEQYF	TGTGCCTGGAGTGTTGGGGGGTCTTACGAGCAGTACTTC
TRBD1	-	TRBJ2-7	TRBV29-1	CSVKRDRDSYEQYF	TGCAGCGTTAAGCGGGACAGGGACTCCTACGAGCAGTACTTC
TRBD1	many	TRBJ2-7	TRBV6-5	CASSLRGQGTYEQYF	TGTGCCAGCAGTCTCCGGGGACAGGGGACCTACGAGCAGTACTTC
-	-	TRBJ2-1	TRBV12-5	CASGLVRVGLYNEQFF	TGTGCTAGTGGTTTGGTACGGGTGGGGCTGTACAATGAGCAGTTCTTC
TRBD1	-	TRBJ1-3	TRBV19	CASRGQAGNTIYF	TGTGCCAGTAGGGGACAGGCTGGAAACACCATATATTTT
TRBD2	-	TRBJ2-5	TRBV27	CASSLGTSGSEETQYF	TGTGCCAGCAGCCTAGGGACTAGCGGGAGTGAAGAGACCCAGTACTTC
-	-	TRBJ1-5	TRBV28	CASSFPGNQPQHF	TGTGCCAGCAGTTTTCCGGGGAATCAGCCCCAGCATTTT
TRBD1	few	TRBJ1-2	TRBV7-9	CASSPGQANYGYTF	TGTGCCAGCAGCCCCGGACAGGCTAACTATGGCTACACCTTC